This is a list of T cell receptor beta chains from one sample in a study of human T cells and chemical hapten exposure. A single record per CDR3 protein comes from TCRdb applying MiXCR to the RACE reads. This sample carries about 380,000 distinct CDR3 sequences, over 6% of them seen once, and the ten largest clones take about 5%. The specimen comprised whole blood, sampled in connection with sensitization to the hapten diphenylcyclopropenone (DPC). The origin of the receptors is a woman in her late teens or twenties with alopecia areata. Some clones in this sample may be carry-over from other donors' samples. CDR3s leave out the opening cysteine and the closing phenylalanine or tryptophan. Fields, in order: J gene, V gene, CDR3 protein.

J: TRBJ1-2; V: TRBV15; CDR3: ATSRGTALNYGYT
J: TRBJ2-4; V: TRBV12-3/TRBV12-4; CDR3: ASSPGAGISNIQY
J: TRBJ2-7; V: TRBV18; CDR3: ASSLEGGPDEQY
J: TRBJ1-5; V: TRBV6-1; CDR3: ASSPIGTGLRTNNQPQH
J: TRBJ2-7; V: TRBV20-1; CDR3: SAVRQVTYEQY
J: TRBJ2-3; V: TRBV4-2; CDR3: ASSEGTMADTQY
J: TRBJ2-5; V: TRBV24-1; CDR3: ATSDRAAETQY
J: TRBJ2-2; V: TRBV6-4; CDR3: ASSDRGRNGELF
J: TRBJ2-5; V: TRBV4-3; CDR3: ASSQELRGLKGTQY
J: TRBJ1-1; V: TRBV9; CDR3: ASSVDRGKAF
J: TRBJ2-7; V: TRBV11-1; CDR3: ASSKTSSQEYEQY
J: TRBJ1-2; V: TRBV29-1; CDR3: SVEGRGRGDYGYT
J: TRBJ1-5; V: TRBV4-1; CDR3: ASSPALIQGAPSNQPQH
J: TRBJ2-7; V: TRBV5-5; CDR3: ASSSKAPPHEQY
J: TRBJ2-3; V: TRBV4-3; CDR3: ASSRSGQSTDTQY
J: TRBJ2-2; V: TRBV7-9; CDR3: ASTLQPTGELF
J: TRBJ2-7; V: TRBV9; CDR3: ASSVGQGVLTYEQY
J: TRBJ1-2; V: TRBV4-1; CDR3: ASSQEEGMRKREERYT
J: TRBJ1-1; V: TRBV6-5; CDR3: ASKDTTEAF
J: TRBJ1-4; V: TRBV7-9; CDR3: ASSRGDRKDEKLF
J: TRBJ1-2; V: TRBV28; CDR3: ASSSSGEGSYGYT
J: TRBJ1-4; V: TRBV3-1; CDR3: ASSRQGAEKLF